This entry concerns a single T cell receptor beta chain. Its target is not known. The PCR had 60 Vbeta and 13 Jbeta primers. Some clones are missing from TCRdb's copy, which holds only in-frame ones; the method was immunoSEQ multiplex PCR. In all, the sample yields around 64,000 clones. The sample is drawn from a study of cytomegalovirus exposure and HLA in healthy donors. Overall study results and limits: Reports indicate that TCR beta sequences accurately predicted the HLA-A and HLA-B alleles of most subjects. Rare TCR sequences predominated, though certain public TCRs were found in many donors. The sole available immune exposure information was CMV serostatus.

The V gene end was trimmed by 6 bases and the J gene end by 5 bases; junction bases not matched to a gene: 6. Germline V gives CDR1 MNHEY, CDR2 SMNVEV (reference sequence). CDR3 size: 13 residues. Despite likely unrecorded immune exposures, the donors were nominally healthy at the time of sampling. The specimen was PBMCs. The source is a female donor in good health and CMV-seropositive. V usage is TRBV27 and J usage is TRBJ1-1, with 7 bases matching TRBD1. CDR3 region: CASSVNRGTEAFF. For the CDR3, the DNA is TGTGCCAGCAGCGTCAACAGGGGAACTGAAGCTTTCTTT.